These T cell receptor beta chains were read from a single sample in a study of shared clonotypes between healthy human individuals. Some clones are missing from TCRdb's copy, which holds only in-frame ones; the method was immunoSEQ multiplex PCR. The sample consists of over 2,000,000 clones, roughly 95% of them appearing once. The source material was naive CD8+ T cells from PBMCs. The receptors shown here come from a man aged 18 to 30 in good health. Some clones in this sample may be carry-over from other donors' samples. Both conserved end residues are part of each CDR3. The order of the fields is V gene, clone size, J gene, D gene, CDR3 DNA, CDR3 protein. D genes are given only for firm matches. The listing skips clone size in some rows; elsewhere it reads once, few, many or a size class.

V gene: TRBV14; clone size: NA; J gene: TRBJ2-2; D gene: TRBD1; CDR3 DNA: TGTGCCAGCAGCCTCCAGGGGGCGCTTAGTTGGAACACCGGGGAGCTGTTTTTT; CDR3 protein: CASSLQGALSWNTGELFF
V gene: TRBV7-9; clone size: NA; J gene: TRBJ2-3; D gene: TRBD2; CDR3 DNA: TGTGCCAGCAGCTTGCGACTAGCGGGAGCAGATACGCAGTATTTT; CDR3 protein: CASSLRLAGADTQYF
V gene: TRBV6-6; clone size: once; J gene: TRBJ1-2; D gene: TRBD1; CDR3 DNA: TGTGCCATTCCGGGACAGGGGTTCTATGGCTACACCTTC; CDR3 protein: CAIPGQGFYGYTF
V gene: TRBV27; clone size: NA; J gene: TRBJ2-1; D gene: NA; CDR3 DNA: TGTGCCAGCAGGGACATCAAGAATGAGCAGTTCTTC; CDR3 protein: CASRDIKNEQFF
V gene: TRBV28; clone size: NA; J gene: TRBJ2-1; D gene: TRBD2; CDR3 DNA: TGTGCCAGCAGTGCGGGACTAGCGGACTACAATGAGCAGTTCTTC; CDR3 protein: CASSAGLADYNEQFF
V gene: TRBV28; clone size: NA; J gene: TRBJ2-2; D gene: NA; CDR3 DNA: TGTGCCAGCAGTCCGAAACTCGCGAACACCGGGGAGCTGTTTTTT; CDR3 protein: CASSPKLANTGELFF
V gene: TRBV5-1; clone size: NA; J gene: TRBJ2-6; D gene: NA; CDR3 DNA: TGCGCCAGCAGCTTGGCCCCAGGGGACCTCTCTGGGGCCAACGTCCTGACTTTC; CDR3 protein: CASSLAPGDLSGANVLTF
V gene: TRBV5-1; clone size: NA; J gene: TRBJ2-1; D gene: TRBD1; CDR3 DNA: TGCGCCAGCAGCTGGGGACAGGGGAATGAGCAGTTCTTC; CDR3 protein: CASSWGQGNEQFF
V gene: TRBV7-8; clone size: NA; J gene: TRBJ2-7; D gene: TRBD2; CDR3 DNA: TGTGCCTCCTTAGCGTCAGCGGGAGCTCGCGAGCAGTACTTC; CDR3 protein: CASLASAGAREQYF
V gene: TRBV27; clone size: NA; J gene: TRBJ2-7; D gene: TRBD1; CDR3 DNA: TGTGCCAGCAGTTTATTTATACCGACAGGGGCGACCTACGAGCAGTACTTC; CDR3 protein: CASSLFIPTGATYEQYF
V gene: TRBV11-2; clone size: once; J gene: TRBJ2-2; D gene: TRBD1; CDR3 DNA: TGTGCCAGCTTGGGAGCCAGGGGGCCTAACACCGGGGAGCTGTTTTTT; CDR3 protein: CASLGARGPNTGELFF